The T cell receptor beta chain under discussion was sequenced for a study of shared T cell receptors in the human thymus. J lost 2 bases, V lost 2 bases, and 3 bases had no gene match. The CDR3 totals 15 residues. Germline V gene sequence: CDR1 KGHSH, CDR2 LQKENI. Clones were sequenced by immunoSEQ multiplex PCR, and TCRdb holds only the in-frame ones, with some missing. The sample contains roughly 660,000 clones, around 89% of which appear only once. This same sample was also part of a study on human thymus T cells. From that second work: The thymus was resected at corrective cardiac surgery. The authors found apparently biased V and J gene usage in thymic and blood repertoires.

Material: thymocytes. The sequence was obtained from a boy under two years old with a congenital heart defect. The rearrangement uses TRBV18 and TRBJ1-2, with 9 nucleotides matching TRBD1. The CDR3 nucleotides are TGTGCCAGCTCACCAGGGACAGGGCAGAACTATGGCTACACCTTC. Its protein product is CASSPGTGQNYGYTF.